The 5 T cell receptor beta chains below all came from one sample that was sequenced in a study of blood T cell repertoires in COVID-19. TCRdb's copy holds only in-frame clones and misses some; the assay was immunoSEQ multiplex PCR. The table has nearly 250,000 clones, about nine tenths seen once. Sequenced sample: PBMCs or T cells enriched from blood (not recorded which). These receptors were collected from a man aged 50 to 59 who had been exposed to COVID-19.

The chain combines TRBV18 with TRBJ1-1, with TRBD1 identical over 10 bases. The CDR3 contains 16 residues. Germline trimming cut 6 bases from V and 1 base from J; bases unmatched to any gene: 8. Germline V lookup: CDR1 KGHSH, CDR2 LQKENI. CDR3 DNA sequence: TGTGCCAGCTCTCCCGGGACAGGGGCCCCGAACACTGAAGCTTTCTTT. Amino acid sequence: CASSPGTGAPNTEAFF.

This clone was observed a handful of times. The chain combines TRBV18 with TRBJ2-7; 7 bases fit TRBD1. The CDR3 loop spans 13 amino acids. V was pared by 5 bases and J by 3 bases, with 4 bases of the junction left unmatched. Germline lookup yields CDR1 KGHSH and CDR2 LQKENI. The CDR3 coding sequence is TGTGCCAGCTCAACCCGACAGGGCTACGAGCAGTACGTC. The encoded protein is CASSTRQGYEQYV.

The chain recombines TRBV10-2 with TRBJ2-7; D call uncertain. Germline V gene lookup returns CDR1 WSHSY and CDR2 SAAADI. Trimming removed 7 bases at V and 4 bases at J, with 8 bases between. The CDR3 has 11 amino acids. The CDR3 loop is CASTRNYEQYF. The CDR3 DNA sequence: TGCGCCAGCACGAGAAATTACGAGCAGTACTTC.

The chain joins TRBV7-9 to TRBJ2-3; perhaps TRBD1 as D (5 bases). V lost 1 base to trimming and J lost 3 bases, with 5 bases between them. Germline lookup yields CDR1 SEHNR and CDR2 FQNEAQ (reference sequence). This CDR3 is 13 amino acids long. The CDR3 DNA reads as TGTGCCAGCAGCTTAGGACAGACAGATACGCAGTATTTT. It is translated as CASSLGQTDTQYF.

This clone occurred once. This rearrangement joins TRBV5-6 to TRBJ1-5; possible D gene TRBD1, 5 bases. CDR1 SGHDT and CDR2 YYEEEE come from the germline V gene. The CDR3 is 14 residues long. V lost 4 bases and J 5 bases, leaving 13 bases between the germline ends. CDR3 residues: CASSEGTDYQPQHF. As DNA, the CDR3 is TGTGCCAGCAGCGAGGGGACTGATTATCAGCCCCAGCATTTT.